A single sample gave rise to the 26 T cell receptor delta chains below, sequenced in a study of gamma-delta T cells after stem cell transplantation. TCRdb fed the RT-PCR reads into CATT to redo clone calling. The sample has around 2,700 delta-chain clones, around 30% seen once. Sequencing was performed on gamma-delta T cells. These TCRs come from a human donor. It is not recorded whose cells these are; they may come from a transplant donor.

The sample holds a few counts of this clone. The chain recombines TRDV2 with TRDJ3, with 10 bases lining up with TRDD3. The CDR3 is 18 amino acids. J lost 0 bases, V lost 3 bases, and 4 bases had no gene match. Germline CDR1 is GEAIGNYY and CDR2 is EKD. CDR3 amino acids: CACDLAGGYSWDTRQMFF. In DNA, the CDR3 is TGTGCCTGTGACCTGGCTGGGGGATACTCCTGGGACACCCGACAGATGTTTTTC.

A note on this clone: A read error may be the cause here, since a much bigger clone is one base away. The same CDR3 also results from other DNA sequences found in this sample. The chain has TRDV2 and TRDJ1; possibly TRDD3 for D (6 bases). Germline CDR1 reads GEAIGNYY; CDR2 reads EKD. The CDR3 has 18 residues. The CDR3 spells CACDSMGVQISYTDKLIF. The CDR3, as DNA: TGTGCCTGTGACTCGATGGGGGTTCAGATATCGTACACCGACAAACTCATCTTT.

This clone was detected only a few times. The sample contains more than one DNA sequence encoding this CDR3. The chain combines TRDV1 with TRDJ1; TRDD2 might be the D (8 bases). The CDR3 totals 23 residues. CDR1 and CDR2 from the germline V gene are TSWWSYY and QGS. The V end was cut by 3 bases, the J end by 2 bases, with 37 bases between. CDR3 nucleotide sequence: TGTGCTCTTGGGGAGATCCTTCCTATTAACGTTTACTGGGGACCAATTAGGACCGATAAACTCATCTTT. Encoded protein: CALGEILPINVYWGPIRTDKLIF.

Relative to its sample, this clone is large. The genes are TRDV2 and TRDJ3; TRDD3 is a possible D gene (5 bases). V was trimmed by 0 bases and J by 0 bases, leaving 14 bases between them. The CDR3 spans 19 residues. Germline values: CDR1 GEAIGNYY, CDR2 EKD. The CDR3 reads CACDTVRGASSWDTRQMFF. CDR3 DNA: TGTGCCTGTGACACCGTGAGGGGGGCAAGCTCCTGGGACACCCGACAGATGTTTTTC.

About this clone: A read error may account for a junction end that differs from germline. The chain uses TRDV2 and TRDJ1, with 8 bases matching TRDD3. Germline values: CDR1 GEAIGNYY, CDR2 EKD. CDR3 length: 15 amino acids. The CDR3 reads CACDTVGYGSDRLIF. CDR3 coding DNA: TGTGCCTGTGACACGGTGGGATACGGGTCCGATAGACTCATCTTT.

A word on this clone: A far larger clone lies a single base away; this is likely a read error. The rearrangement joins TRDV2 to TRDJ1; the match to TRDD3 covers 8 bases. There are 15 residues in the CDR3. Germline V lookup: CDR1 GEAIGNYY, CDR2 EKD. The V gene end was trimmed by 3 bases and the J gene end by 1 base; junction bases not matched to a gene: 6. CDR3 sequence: CACDGLGAATDKLIF. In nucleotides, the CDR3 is TGTGCCTGTGACGGACTGGGGGCAGCCACCGATAAACTCATCTTT.

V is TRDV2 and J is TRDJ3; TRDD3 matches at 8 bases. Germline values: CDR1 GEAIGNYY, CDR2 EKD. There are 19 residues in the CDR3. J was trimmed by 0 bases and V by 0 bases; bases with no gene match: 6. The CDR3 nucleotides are TGTGCCTGTGACACCGGGGGATATCAGAGCTCCTGGGACACCCGACAGATGTTTTTC. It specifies CACDTGGYQSSWDTRQMFF.

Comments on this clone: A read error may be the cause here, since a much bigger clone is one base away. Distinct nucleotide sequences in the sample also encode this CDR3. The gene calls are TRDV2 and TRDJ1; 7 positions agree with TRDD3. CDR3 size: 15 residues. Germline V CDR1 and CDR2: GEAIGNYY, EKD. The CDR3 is CACDSLGEYTDKLIF. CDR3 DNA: TGCGCCTGTGACAGCTTGGGGGAATACACCGATAAACTCATCTTT.

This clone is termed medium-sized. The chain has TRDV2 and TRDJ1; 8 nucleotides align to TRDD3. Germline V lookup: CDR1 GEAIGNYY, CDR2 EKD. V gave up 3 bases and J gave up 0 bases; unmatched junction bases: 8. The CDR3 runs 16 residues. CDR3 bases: TGTGCCTGTGACGTACTGGGGGGCCCGTACACCGATAAACTCATCTTT. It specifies CACDVLGGPYTDKLIF.

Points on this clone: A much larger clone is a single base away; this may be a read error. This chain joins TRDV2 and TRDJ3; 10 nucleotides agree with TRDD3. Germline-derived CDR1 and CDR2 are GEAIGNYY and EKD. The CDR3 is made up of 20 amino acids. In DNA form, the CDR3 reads TGTGCCCGTGACACCGGCGGTGGGGGATACCATCCCTGGGACACCCGACAGATGTTTTTC. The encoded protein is CARDTGGGGYHPWDTRQMFF.

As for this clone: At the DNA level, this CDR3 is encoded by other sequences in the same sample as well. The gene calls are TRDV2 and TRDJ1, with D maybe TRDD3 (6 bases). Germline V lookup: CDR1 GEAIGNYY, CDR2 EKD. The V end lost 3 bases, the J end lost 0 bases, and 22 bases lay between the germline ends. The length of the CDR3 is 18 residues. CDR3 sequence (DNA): TGTGCCTGTGACCCCGTCAGTGGGGGCCCGGACTACACCGATAAACTCATCTTT. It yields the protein CACDPVSGGPDYTDKLIF.

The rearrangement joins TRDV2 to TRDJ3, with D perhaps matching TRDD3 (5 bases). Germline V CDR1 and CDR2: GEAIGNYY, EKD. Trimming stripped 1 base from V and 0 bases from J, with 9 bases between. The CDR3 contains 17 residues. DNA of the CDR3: TGTGCCTGTGACACAACCGGGGGCTCCTGGGACACCCGACAGATGTTTTTC. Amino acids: CACDTTGGSWDTRQMFF.

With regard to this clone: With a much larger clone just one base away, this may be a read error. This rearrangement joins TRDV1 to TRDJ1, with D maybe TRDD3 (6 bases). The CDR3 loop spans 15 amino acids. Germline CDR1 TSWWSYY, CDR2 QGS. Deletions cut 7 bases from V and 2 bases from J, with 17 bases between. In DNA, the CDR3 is TGTGCTCTTGAGTATTGCCTGGGGATTACCGATAAACTCATCTTT. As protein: CALEYCLGITDKLIF.

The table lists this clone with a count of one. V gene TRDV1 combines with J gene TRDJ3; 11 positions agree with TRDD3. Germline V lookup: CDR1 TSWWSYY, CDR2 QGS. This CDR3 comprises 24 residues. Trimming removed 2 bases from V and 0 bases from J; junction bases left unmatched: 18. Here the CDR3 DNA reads TGTGCTCTTGGGGAATCATTCCCTACGGTTGTACTGGGGGATAGCTCCTGGGACACCCGACAGATGTTTTTC. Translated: CALGESFPTVVLGDSSWDTRQMFF.

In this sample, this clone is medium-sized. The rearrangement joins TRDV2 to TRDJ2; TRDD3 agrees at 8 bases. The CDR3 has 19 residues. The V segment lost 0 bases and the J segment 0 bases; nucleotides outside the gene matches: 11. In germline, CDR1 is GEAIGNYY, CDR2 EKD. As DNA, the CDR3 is TGTGCCTGTGACACCGTGCTGGGGGAGACCCGGGCTTTGACAGCACAACTCTTCTTT. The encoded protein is CACDTVLGETRALTAQLFF.

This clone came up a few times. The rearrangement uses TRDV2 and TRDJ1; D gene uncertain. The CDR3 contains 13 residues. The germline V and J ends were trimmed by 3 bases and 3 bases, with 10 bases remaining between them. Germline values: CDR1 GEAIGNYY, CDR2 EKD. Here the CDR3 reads CACDCLGADKLIF. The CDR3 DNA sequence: TGTGCCTGTGACTGTCTCGGGGCCGATAAACTCATCTTT.

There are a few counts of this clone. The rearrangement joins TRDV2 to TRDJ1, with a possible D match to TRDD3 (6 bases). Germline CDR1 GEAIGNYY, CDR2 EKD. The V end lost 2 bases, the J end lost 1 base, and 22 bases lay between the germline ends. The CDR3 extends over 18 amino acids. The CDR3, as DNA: TGTGCCTGTGACATCACCCCCTCCTGGGTGATACGCACCGATAAACTCATCTTT. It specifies CACDITPSWVIRTDKLIF.

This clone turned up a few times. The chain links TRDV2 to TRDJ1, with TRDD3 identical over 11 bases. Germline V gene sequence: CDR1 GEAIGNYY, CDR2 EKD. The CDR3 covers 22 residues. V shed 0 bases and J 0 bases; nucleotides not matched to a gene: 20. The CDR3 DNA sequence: TGTGCCTGTGACACCGTCTCCTACCCGGTACTGGGGGATAACCCTTACACCGATAAACTCATCTTT. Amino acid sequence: CACDTVSYPVLGDNPYTDKLIF.

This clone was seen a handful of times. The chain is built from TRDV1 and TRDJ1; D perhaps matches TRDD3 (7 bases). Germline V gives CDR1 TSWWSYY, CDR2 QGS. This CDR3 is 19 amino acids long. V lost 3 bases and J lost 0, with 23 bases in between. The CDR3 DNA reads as TGTGCTCTTGGGGACTACCTCCTACCACGGGGGATCTACACCGATAAACTCATCTTT. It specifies CALGDYLLPRGIYTDKLIF.

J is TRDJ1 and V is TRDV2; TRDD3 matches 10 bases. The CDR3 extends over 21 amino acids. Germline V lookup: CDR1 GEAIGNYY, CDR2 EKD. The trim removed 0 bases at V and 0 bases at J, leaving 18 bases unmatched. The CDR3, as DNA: TGTGCCTGTGACACCGTGAGGATGGGGGATACCAAACTTTCTCACACCGATAAACTCATCTTT. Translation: CACDTVRMGDTKLSHTDKLIF.

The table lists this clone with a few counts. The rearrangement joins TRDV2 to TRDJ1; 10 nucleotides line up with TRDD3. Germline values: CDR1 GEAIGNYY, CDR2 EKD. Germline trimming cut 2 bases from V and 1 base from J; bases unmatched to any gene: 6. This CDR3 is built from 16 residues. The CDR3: CACDSLGDTLTDKLIF. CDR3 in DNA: TGTGCCTGTGACAGCTTGGGGGATACACTCACCGATAAACTCATCTTT.

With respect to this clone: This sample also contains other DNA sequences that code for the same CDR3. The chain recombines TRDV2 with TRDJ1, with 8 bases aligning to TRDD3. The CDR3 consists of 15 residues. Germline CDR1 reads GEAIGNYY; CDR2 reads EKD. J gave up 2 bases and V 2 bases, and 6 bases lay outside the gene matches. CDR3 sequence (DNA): TGTGCCTGTGACAGCGTACTGGGGGGAACCGATAAACTCATCTTT. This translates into CACDSVLGGTDKLIF.

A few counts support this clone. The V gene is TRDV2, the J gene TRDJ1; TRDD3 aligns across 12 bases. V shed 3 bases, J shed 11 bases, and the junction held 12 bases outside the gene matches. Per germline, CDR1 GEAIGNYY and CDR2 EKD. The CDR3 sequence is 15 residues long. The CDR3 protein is CACDSVLGDTKKLIF. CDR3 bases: TGTGCCTGTGACTCAGTACTGGGGGATACAAAGAAGCTCATCTTT.

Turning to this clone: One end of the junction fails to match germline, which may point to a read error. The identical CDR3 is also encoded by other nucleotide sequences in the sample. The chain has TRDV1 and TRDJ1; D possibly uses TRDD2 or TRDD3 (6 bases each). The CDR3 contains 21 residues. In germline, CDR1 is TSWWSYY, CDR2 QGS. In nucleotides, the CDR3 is TGCGCTCTTGGGGATCGGCCTTCCCACCTAGTACCGGGACCGTACACCGATAAACTCATCTTT. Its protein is CALGDRPSHLVPGPYTDKLIF.

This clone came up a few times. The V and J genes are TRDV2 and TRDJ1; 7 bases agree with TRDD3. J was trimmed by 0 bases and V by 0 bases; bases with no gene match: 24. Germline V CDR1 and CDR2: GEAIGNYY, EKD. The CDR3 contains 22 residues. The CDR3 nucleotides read TGTGCCTGTGACACCGTCACTGGACTGGGGCCCTCCCGGCAGCACTACACCGATAAACTCATCTTT. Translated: CACDTVTGLGPSRQHYTDKLIF.

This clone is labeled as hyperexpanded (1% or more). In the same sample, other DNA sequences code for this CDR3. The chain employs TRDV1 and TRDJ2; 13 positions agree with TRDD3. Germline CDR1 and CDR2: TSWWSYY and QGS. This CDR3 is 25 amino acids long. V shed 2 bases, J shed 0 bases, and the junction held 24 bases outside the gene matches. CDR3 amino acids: CALGESFPTVVLGDTLSALTAQLFF. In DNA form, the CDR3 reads TGTGCTCTTGGGGAATCATTCCCTACGGTTGTACTGGGGGATACGCTGTCAGCTTTGACAGCACAACTCTTCTTT.